A selection of T cell receptor beta chains follows, all from one sample in a study of blood T cell repertoires in COVID-19. Sequencing used immunoSEQ multiplex PCR; TCRdb keeps in-frame clones, though not all of them. Here the sample spans roughly 110,000 clones, less than 85% being singletons. The sequencing input was peripheral blood. These receptors were collected from a woman aged 60-70 years with acute or convalescent COVID-19. Both conserved end residues are part of each CDR3. Fields, in order: V gene, CDR3 length, D gene, J gene, clone size, CDR3 DNA, CDR3 protein. A D gene is named only where the DNA matches it firmly. Rows give clone size only sometimes, using once, few, many, or a class for an expanded clone.

TRBV3-1/TRBV3-2	16	TRBD1	TRBJ1-2	NA	TGTGCCAGCAGCGCCGGGACAGCGATACTATCCTATGGCTACACCTTC	CASSAGTAILSYGYTF
TRBV16	15	TRBD1	TRBJ1-1	NA	TGTGCCAGCAGCCCAGACAGGGGAGGGTATACTGAAGCTTTCTTT	CASSPDRGGYTEAFF
TRBV5-1	18	TRBD2	TRBJ2-1	NA	TGCGCCAGCAGCCCTGGGGGGCAACTAGCGGGGAAATGGAATGAGCAGTTCTTC	CASSPGGQLAGKWNEQFF
TRBV5-6	15	NA	TRBJ2-7	few	TGTGCCAGCAGCTTGTTGTCGGGAGCTATCTACGAGCAGTACTTC	CASSLLSGAIYEQYF
TRBV9	13	TRBD1	TRBJ1-1	NA	TGTGCCAGCAAGAGGACAGGGGACACTGAAGCTTTCTTT	CASKRTGDTEAFF
TRBV12-3/TRBV12-4	12	NA	TRBJ1-2	NA	TGTGCCAGCAGTTCGAGGCTTGGTGGCTACACCTTC	CASSSRLGGYTF
TRBV28	14	NA	TRBJ2-5	NA	TGTGCCAGCAGTTTGTTAGCAAACCAAGAGACCCAGTACTTC	CASSLLANQETQYF
TRBV29-1	12	NA	TRBJ2-7	NA	TGCAGCGTTGAAGCAGGGTACGAAGAGCAGTACTTC	CSVEAGYEEQYF
TRBV6-1	21	TRBD2	TRBJ2-5	NA	TGTGCCAGCAGTGAAGGGGTGGCGGGGTGGACTAGCGGAGGGGTCGGAGAGACCCAGTACTTC	CASSEGVAGWTSGGVGETQYF
TRBV27	15	NA	TRBJ2-1	NA	TGTGCCAGCAGTTTCAGGGTTGAACTTTACAATGAGCAGTTCTTC	CASSFRVELYNEQFF
TRBV5-1	15	TRBD2	TRBJ2-5	NA	TGCGCCAGCAGCTTGGCCGGACTAGCGGAAGAGACCCAGTACTTC	CASSLAGLAEETQYF
TRBV28	17	TRBD1	TRBJ2-2	once	TGTGCCAGCAGGAAGGATACCGGGACAGCCAACACCGGGGAGCTGTTTTTT	CASRKDTGTANTGELFF
TRBV23-1	18	TRBD2	TRBJ2-2	NA	TGCGCCAGCAGTTCGGCGAAGGTTAGCGGGAGGTCGGGCGGGGAGCTGTTTTTT	CASSSAKVSGRSGGELFF
TRBV28	13	NA	TRBJ1-4	NA	TGTGCCAGCAGTAAGGGCTCTCAGGGAAAACTGTTTTTT	CASSKGSQGKLFF
TRBV11-2	15	NA	TRBJ2-3	NA	TGTGCCAGCAGCTTAAGGGCAGGGGCGACAGATACGCAGTATTTT	CASSLRAGATDTQYF
TRBV4-1	14	TRBD1	TRBJ1-2	few	TGCGCCAGCAGCAAACGGGACAGTGATTATGGCTACACCTTC	CASSKRDSDYGYTF
TRBV27	15	NA	TRBJ2-1	NA	TGTGCCAGCAGTTTAATTCGCGGTTCCTACAATGAGCAGTTCTTC	CASSLIRGSYNEQFF
TRBV20-1	11	NA	TRBJ2-7	NA	TGCAGTGCTAGAGTCAACCAGGAGCAGTACTTC	CSARVNQEQYF
TRBV27	14	TRBD1	TRBJ2-5	NA	TGTGCCAGCAGTGCCCGACAGGGACAAGAGACCCAGTACTTC	CASSARQGQETQYF
TRBV5-1	12	NA	TRBJ2-1	NA	TGCGCCAGCAGCGTGCAGGGCAATGAGCAGTTCTTC	CASSVQGNEQFF
TRBV6-5	12	NA	TRBJ1-1	NA	TGTGCCAGCGAAACGCAGGGTACTGAAGCTTTCTTT	CASETQGTEAFF
TRBV27	13	NA	TRBJ1-1	NA	TGTGCCAGCAGCGATTTACTACACCCAGAAGCTTTCTTT	CASSDLLHPEAFF